This T cell receptor beta chain came from a study of blood T cell repertoires in COVID-19. Study details: T cells, B-cell-depleted T cells, or PBMCs supplied cDNA or gDNA.

The junction had 16 bases not matched to a gene; V was cut back by 7 bases and J by 0 bases. The germline CDR1 and CDR2 sequences are WSHSY and SAAADI. The CDR3 consists of 18 residues. Sequenced by immunoSEQ multiplex PCR; TCRdb stores in-frame clones only, minus some. The repertoire has some 490,000 clones, 70% to 90% of them found once; the top ten carry about 3%. The material sequenced was peripheral blood. The chain employs TRBV10-2 and TRBJ2-3, with 7 bases identical to TRBD2. The receptor comes from a human donor in a cohort sampled during active COVID-19. CDR3 nucleotide sequence: TGCGCCAGCACCGGACTTCGACTAGCCGAGGAAAGCACAGATACGCAGTATTTT. As protein: CASTGLRLAEESTDTQYF.